Below, one T cell receptor beta chain is given with its context. Its ends do not fully match the called genes, so a read error is possible. TCRdb passed the PCR reads through MiXCR, listing each CDR3 protein once. This repertoire shows 3,700 or so distinct CDR3 sequences, around 30% found once; its top ten account for roughly a tenth. The data were obtained in a study of immune characterization of retroperitoneal liposarcoma. Source material: blood. This receptor was taken from a female donor with retroperitoneal liposarcoma.

The CDR3, as DNA: TGTGCTAGCAGCACCGGGACAGGGGGAGATACGCAGTATTTT. The encoded protein is CASSTGTGGDTQYF. The rearrangement links TRBV7-7 to TRBJ2-3, with 11 bases matching TRBD1. Germline-derived CDR1 and CDR2 are SSHAT and FNYEAQ (reference sequence). The length of the CDR3 is 14 residues.